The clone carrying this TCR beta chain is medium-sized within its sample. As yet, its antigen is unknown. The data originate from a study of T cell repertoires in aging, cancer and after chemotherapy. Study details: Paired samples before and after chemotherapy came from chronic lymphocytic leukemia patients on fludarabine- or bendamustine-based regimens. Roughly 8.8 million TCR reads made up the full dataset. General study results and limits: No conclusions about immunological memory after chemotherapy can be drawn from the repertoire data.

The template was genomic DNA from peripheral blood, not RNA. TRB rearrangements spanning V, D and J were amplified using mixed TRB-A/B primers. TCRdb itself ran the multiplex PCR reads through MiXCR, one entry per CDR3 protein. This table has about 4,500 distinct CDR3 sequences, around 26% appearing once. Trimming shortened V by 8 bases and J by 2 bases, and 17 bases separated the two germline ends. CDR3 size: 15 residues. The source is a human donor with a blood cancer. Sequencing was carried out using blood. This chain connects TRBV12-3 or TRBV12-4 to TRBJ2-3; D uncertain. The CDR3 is CASHPEDLPTDTQYF. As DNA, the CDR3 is TGTGCCAGCCATCCCGAGGACCTCCCCACAGATACGCAGTATTTT.